Sequencing of this TCR beta chain was carried out in a study of read filtering for tumor transcriptome and immune sequencing. Study-level background: Mean patient age was approximately 66 years, range about 47 to 90; 17 to 20 male, some 15 female. Study-level points and caveats: Approximately 80% of IR-seq clonotypes had one read, totaling about 3.5% of reads; RNA-seq: 74.6% and 44.6%. RNA-seq captured clonotypes less deeply and reliably than IR-seq. The sorted CD138-negative fraction was a mixed bone marrow immune population, not purified T cells.

This clonotype was seen ten or more times. No antigen is known for it. Germline CDR1 reads SQVTM; CDR2 reads ANQGSEA. CDR3 length: 14 amino acids. Trimming cost V 4 bases and J 11 bases, with 21 bases left between them. This library used roughly 0.4 ug RNA and molecular barcoded adaptors spanning alpha/delta and beta/gamma chains. MiXCR, applied by TCRdb to the reads, yields one record per CDR3 protein. This sample has about 63,000 distinct CDR3 sequences, with roughly 14% found just once. Specimen: a population of CD138-negative cells sorted from bone marrow. The chain links TRBV29-1 to TRBJ1-5; weak D call: TRBD1 (6 bases). The source of this sequence is a donor aged 40 or over with multiple myeloma. The CDR3 DNA is TGCAGCGTTGTATGGACAGAAAGCCCGGGGGCCCAGCATTTT. It codes for CSVVWTESPGAQHF.